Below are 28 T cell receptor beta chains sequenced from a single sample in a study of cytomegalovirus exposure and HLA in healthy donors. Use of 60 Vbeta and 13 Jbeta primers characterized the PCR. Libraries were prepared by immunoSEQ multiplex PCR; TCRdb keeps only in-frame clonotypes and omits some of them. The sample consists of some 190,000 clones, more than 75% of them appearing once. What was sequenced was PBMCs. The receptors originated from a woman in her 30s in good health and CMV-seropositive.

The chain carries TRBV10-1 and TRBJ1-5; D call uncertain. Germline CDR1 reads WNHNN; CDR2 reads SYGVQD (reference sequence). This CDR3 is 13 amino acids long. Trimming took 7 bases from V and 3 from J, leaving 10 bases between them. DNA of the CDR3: TGCGCCAGCATACGGGTTCTCAATCAGCCCCAGCATTTT. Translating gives CASIRVLNQPQHF.

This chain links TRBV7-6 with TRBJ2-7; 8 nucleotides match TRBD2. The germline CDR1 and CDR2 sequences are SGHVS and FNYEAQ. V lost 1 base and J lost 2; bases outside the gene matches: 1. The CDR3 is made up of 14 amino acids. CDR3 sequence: CASSLGRGAYEQYF. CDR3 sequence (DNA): TGTGCCAGCAGCTTAGGGCGGGGGGCCTACGAGCAGTACTTC.

The DNA of the CDR3 is TGCAGCGTTGAAAAGGAGTCAGATACGCAGTATTTT. It is translated as CSVEKESDTQYF. The chain uses TRBV29-1 and TRBJ2-3; D call uncertain. V lost 2 bases, J lost 4 bases, and 7 bases lay in between. The CDR3 totals 12 residues. Germline lookup yields CDR1 SQVTM and CDR2 ANQGSEA.

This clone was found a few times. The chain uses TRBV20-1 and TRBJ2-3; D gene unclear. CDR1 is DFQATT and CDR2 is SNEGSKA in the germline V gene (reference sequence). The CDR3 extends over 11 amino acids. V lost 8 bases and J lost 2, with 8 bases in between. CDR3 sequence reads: CSSENTDTQYF. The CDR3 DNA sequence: TGCAGTTCCGAGAACACAGATACGCAGTATTTT.

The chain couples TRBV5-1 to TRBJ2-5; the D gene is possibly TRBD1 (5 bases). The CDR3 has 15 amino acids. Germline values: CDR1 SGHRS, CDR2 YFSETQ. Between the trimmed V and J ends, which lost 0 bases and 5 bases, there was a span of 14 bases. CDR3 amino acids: CASSLEGRVTETQYF. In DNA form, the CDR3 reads TGCGCCAGCAGCTTGGAGGGCAGGGTAACGGAGACCCAGTACTTC.

CDR3: CASSVLGNEETQYF. Here the CDR3 DNA reads TGTGCCAGCAGTGTCCTCGGGAACGAAGAGACCCAGTACTTC. The chain recombines TRBV27 with TRBJ2-5, with D perhaps matching TRBD2 (5 bases). Germline CDR1 and CDR2: MNHEY and SMNVEV (reference sequence). The CDR3 length is 14 residues. V was trimmed by 5 bases and J by 3 bases, leaving 13 bases between them.

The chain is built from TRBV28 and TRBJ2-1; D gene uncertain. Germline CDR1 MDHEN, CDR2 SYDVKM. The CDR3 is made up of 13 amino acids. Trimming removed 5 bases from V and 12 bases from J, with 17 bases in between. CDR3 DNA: TGTGCCAGCAGTGTGCGGCCCCGCGATGGGCAGTTCTTC. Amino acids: CASSVRPRDGQFF. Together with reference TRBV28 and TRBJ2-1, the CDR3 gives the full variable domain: DVKVTQSSRYLVKRTGEKVFLECVQDMDHENMFWYRQDPGLGLRLIYFSYDVKMKEKGDIPEGYSVSREKKERFSLILESASTNQTSMYLCASSVRPRDGQFFGPGTRLTVL.

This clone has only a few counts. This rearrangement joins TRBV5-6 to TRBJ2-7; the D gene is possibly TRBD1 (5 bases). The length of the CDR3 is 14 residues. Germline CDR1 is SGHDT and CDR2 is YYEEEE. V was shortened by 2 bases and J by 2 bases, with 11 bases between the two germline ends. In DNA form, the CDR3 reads TGTGCCAGCAGCTTTGGCCAGGGCACCTACGAGCAGTACTTC. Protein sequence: CASSFGQGTYEQYF.

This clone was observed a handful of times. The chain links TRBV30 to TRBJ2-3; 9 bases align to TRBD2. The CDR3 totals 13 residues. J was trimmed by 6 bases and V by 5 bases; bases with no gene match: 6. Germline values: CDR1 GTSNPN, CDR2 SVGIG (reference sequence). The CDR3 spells CAWAGGRLDTQYF. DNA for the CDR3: TGTGCCTGGGCGGGGGGGCGCTTGGATACGCAGTATTTT.

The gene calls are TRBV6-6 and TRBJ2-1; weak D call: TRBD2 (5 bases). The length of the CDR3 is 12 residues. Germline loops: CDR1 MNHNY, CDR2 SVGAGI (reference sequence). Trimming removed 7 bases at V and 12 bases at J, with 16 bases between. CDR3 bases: TGTGCCAGCACCGACCCACGCGGGTCGCAGTTCTTC. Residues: CASTDPRGSQFF.

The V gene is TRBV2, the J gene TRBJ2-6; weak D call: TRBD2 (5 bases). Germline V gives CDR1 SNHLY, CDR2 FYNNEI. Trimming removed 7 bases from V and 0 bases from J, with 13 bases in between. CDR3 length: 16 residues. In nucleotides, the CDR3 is TGTGCCAGCATATTAGACGGGAACTCTGGGGCCAACGTCCTGACTTTC. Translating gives CASILDGNSGANVLTF.

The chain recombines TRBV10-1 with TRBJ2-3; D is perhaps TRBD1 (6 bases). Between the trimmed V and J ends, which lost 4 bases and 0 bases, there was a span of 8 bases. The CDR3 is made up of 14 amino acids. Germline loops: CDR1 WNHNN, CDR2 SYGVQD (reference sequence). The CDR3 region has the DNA TGCGCCAGCAGTGGAGGGGGTAGCACAGATACGCAGTATTTT. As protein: CASSGGGSTDTQYF.

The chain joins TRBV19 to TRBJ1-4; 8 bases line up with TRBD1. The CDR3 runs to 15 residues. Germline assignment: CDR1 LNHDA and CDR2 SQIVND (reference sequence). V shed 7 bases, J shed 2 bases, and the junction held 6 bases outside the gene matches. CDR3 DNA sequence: TGTGCCAGTAACATACAGGGGGGGACTAATGAAAAACTGTTTTTT. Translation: CASNIQGGTNEKLFF.

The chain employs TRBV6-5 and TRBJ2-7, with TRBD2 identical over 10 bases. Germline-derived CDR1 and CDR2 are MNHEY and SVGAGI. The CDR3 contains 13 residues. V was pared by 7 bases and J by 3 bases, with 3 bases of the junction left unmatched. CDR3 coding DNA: TGTGCCAGCACTAGGACTAGCGGCTACGAGCAGTACTTC. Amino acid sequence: CASTRTSGYEQYF.

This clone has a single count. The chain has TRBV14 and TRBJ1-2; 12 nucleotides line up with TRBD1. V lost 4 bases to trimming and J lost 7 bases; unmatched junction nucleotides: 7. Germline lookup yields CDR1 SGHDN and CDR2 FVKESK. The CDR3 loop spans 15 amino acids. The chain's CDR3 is CASSRDRGRWAGYTF. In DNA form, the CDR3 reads TGTGCCAGCAGCCGGGACAGGGGGCGCTGGGCTGGCTACACCTTC. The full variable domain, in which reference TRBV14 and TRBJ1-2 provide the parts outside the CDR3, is EAGVTQFPSHSVIEKGQTVTLRCDPISGHDNLYWYRRVMGKEIKFLLHFVKESKQDESGMPNNRFLAERTGGTYSTLKVQPAELEDSGVYFCASSRDRGRWAGYTFGSGTRLTVV.

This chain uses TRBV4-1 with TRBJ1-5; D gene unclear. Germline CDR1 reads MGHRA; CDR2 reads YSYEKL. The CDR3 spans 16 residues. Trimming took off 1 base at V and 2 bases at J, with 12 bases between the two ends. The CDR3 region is CASSQATPGGNQPQHF. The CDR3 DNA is TGCGCCAGCAGCCAAGCAACGCCCGGAGGCAATCAGCCCCAGCATTTT.

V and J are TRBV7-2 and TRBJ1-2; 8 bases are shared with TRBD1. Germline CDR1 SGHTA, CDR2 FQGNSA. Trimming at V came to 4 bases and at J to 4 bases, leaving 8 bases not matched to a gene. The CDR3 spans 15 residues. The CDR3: CASSSGGLGGYGYTF. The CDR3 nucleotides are TGTGCCAGCAGCTCAGGGGGCCTCGGCGGCTATGGCTACACCTTC.

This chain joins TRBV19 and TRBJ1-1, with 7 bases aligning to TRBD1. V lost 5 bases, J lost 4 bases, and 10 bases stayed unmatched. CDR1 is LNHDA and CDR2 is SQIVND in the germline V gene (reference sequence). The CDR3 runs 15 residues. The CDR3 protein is CASSFGSGGSTEAFF. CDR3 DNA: TGTGCCAGTAGTTTTGGGTCAGGGGGAAGCACTGAAGCTTTCTTT.

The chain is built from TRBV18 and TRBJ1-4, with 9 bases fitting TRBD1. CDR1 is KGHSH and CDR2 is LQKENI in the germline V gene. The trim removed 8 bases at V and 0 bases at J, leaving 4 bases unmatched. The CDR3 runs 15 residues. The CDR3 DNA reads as TGTGCCAGCGCCCGACAGGGGGCAACTAATGAAAAACTGTTTTTT. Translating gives CASARQGATNEKLFF.

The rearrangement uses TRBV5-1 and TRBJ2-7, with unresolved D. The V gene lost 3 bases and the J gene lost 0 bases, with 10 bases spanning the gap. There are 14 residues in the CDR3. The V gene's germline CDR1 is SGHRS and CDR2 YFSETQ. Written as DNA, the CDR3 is TGCGCCAGCAGCTACAGACCGAGCTCCTACGAGCAGTACTTC. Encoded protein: CASSYRPSSYEQYF.

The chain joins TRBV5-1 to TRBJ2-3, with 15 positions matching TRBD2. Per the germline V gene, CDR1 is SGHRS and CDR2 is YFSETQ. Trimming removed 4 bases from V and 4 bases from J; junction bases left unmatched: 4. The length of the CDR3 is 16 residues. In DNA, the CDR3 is TGCGCCAGCAGCCCCGGACTAGCGGGGGGGGCAGATACGCAGTATTTT. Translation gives CASSPGLAGGADTQYF.

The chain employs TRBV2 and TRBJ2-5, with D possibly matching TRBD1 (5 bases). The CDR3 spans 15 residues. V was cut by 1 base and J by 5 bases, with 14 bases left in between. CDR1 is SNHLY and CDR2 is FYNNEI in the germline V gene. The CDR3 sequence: CASSEVRGSPETQYF. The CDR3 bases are TGTGCCAGCAGTGAAGTTAGGGGTTCCCCGGAGACCCAGTACTTC.

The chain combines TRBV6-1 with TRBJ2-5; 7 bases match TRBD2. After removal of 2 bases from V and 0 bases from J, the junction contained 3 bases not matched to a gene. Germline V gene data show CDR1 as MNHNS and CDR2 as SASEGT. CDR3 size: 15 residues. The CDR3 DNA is TGTGCCAGCAGTGAAATAAGCGGGGACCAAGAGACCCAGTACTTC. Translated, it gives CASSEISGDQETQYF.

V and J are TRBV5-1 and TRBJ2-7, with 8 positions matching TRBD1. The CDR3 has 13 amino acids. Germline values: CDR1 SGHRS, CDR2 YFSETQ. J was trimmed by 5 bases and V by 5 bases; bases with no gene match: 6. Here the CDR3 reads CASSPDRGDEQYF. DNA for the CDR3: TGCGCCAGCAGTCCTGACAGGGGAGACGAGCAGTACTTC.

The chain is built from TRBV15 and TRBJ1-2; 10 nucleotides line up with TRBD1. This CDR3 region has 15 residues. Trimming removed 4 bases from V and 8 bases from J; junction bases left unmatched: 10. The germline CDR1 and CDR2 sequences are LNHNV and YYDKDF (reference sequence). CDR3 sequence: CATSMDRGKSEGYTF. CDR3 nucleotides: TGTGCCACCAGCATGGACAGGGGGAAGTCGGAGGGCTACACCTTC.

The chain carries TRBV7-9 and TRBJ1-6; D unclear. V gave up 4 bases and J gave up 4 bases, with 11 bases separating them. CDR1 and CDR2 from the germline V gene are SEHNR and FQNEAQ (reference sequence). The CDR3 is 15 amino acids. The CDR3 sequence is CASSSRDKYNSPLHF. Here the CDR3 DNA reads TGTGCCAGCAGCTCCCGAGACAAGTATAATTCACCCCTCCACTTT.

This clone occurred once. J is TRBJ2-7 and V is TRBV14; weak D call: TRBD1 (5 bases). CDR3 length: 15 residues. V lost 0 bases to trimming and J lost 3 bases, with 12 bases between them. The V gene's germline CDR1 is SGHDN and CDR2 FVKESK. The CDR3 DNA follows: TGTGCCAGCAGCCAAGAGAGGCAGGGTAACTACGAGCAGTACTTC. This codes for CASSQERQGNYEQYF.

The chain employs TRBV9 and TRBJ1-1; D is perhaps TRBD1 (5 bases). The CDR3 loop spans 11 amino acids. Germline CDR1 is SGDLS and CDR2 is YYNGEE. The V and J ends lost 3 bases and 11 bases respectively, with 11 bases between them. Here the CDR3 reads CASSAGQGAFF. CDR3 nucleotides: TGTGCCAGCAGCGCCGGACAAGGGGCTTTCTTT. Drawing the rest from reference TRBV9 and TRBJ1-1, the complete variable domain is DSGVTQTPKHLITATGQRVTLRCSPRSGDLSVYWYQQSLDQGLQFLIQYYNGEERAKGNILERFSAQQFPDLHSELNLSSLELGDSALYFCASSAGQGAFFGQGTRLTVV.